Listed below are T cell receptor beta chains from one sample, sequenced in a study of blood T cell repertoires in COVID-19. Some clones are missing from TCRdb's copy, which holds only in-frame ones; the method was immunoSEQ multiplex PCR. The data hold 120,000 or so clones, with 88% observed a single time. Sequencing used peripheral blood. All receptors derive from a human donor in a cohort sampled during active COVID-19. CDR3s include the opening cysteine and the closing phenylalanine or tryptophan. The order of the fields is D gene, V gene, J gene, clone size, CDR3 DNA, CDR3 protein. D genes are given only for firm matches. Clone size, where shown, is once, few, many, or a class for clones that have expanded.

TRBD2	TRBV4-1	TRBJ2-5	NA	TGCGCCAGCAGCCAAGATAGCTCGGCTAGCGGGAGAGCCCAAGCCGAGACCCAGTACTTC	CASSQDSSASGRAQAETQYF
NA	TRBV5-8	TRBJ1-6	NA	TGTGCCAGCAGCGCCCTATCACCCCTCCACTTT	CASSALSPLHF
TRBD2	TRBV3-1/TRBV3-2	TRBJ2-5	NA	TGTGCCAGCAGCCAGATACTAGCGGGGGGGCATGAGACCCAGTACTTC	CASSQILAGGHETQYF
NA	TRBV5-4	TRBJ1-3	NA	TGTGCCAGCAGCAACAGGGTCCCTGGAAACACCATATATTTT	CASSNRVPGNTIYF
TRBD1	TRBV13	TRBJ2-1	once	TGTGCCAGCAGCTTAGTACAGGGGGCGGTCAATGAGCAGTTCTTC	CASSLVQGAVNEQFF
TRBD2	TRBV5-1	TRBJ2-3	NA	TGCGCCAGCAGCTTAGCACTAGCGGGCCTCACAGATACGCAGTATTTT	CASSLALAGLTDTQYF
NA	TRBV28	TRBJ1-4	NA	TGTGCCAGCAGTTTATCAGGATCCGAAAAACTGTTTTTT	CASSLSGSEKLFF
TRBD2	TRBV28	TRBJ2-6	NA	TGTGCCAGCAGTGGGACTAGCGGGAGTTCTGGGGCCAACGTCCTGACTTTC	CASSGTSGSSGANVLTF
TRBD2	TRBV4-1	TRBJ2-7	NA	TGCGCCAGCAGCCAAGGCCCCCCTGGGCTAGCGGGAGCCAGCTACGAGCAGTACTTC	CASSQGPPGLAGASYEQYF
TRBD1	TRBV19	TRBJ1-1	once	TGTGCCAGTAGGTCCGACAGGGGAAAGGTTCGAGCTTTCTTT	CASRSDRGKVRAFF
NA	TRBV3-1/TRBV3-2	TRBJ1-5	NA	TGTGCCAGCAGCCAGGTCGGTCAGCCCCAGCATTTT	CASSQVGQPQHF
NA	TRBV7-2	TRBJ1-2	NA	TGTGCCAGCAGCTTGAGTGGTTCTGCTTCTTATGGCTACACCTTC	CASSLSGSASYGYTF
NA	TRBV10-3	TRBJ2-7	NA	TGTGCCATCAGTGAGTCGCCGAGGAACGAGCAGTACTTC	CAISESPRNEQYF